These 20 T cell receptor beta chains were sequenced from one sample in a study of spatial heterogeneity in lung cancer (dated by TCRdb to between 2019 and 2020). The antigens of these receptors remain unknown. Reading the label with the study, this specimen's time point is: sample taken at primary tumor resection. Receptor libraries were prepared by 5' RACE. The sequencer was a NextSeq 500. TCRdb took the public reads, trimmed them with fastp at Q25, ran MiXCR for clone calling and kept in-frame beta chains. Entries are consolidated by CDR3 protein sequence, retaining the most common genes and DNA. In this sample the table shows over 15,000 distinct CDR3 sequences, more than 9% of which occur a single time. The ten biggest clones cover less than 25% of the sample. The full study reports these points: The tumor nonsynonymous mutation count correlated with the number of expanded intratumoral alpha and beta TCRs.

The starting material was lung tumor tissue, obtained at surgery. These receptors were taken from a female donor with early-stage non-small cell lung cancer.

This clonotype turned up a few times. This beta chain is off target for a library built for alpha chains, so its abundance means little. This chain uses TRBV20-1 with TRBJ2-3, with D perhaps assigned TRBD1 or TRBD2 (5 bases each). The CDR3 extends over 16 amino acids. V lost 0 bases and J lost 0, with 13 bases in between. Germline V gene data show CDR1 as DFQATT and CDR2 as SNEGSKA (reference sequence). CDR3 coding DNA: TGCAGTGCTAGAGATCGAGGGACCACTAGCACAGATACGCAGTATTTT. Translated: CSARDRGTTSTDTQYF.

With respect to this clonotype: This beta chain was picked up by a library intended for alpha chains and is off target, so its count carries little meaning. The chain combines TRBV5-1 with TRBJ1-5; D is possibly TRBD1 (5 bases). V gave up 4 bases and J gave up 4 bases, with 15 bases separating them. The germline V gene encodes CDR1 SGHRS and CDR2 YFSETQ. The CDR3 has 15 amino acids. CDR3 in amino acids: CASSTDGRANQPQHF. For the CDR3, the DNA is TGCGCCAGCAGCACGGACGGCAGGGCTAATCAGCCCCAGCATTTT.

As regards this clonotype: This beta chain is a stray read from a library made for alpha chains; its abundance is not meaningful. The chain has TRBV29-1 and TRBJ1-5; no reliable D call. CDR1 is SQVTM, CDR2 ANQGSEA, per germline. With 0 bases removed from V and 7 bases from J, the gap between germline ends came to 7 bases. The CDR3 contains 12 residues. The CDR3 sequence: CSVEEAGQPQHF. The CDR3 coding sequence is TGCAGCGTTGAAGAGGCGGGCCAGCCCCAGCATTTT.

This clonotype has ten or more counts. The size of this beta chain means little, since it is a stray read in a library made for alpha chains. The rearrangement links TRBV27 to TRBJ2-1; TRBD2 aligns across 8 bases. The CDR3 covers 14 residues. The ends lost 6 bases at V and 4 bases at J; junction bases unmatched: 5. Germline V gene sequence: CDR1 MNHEY, CDR2 SMNVEV (reference sequence). The CDR3 region has the DNA TGTGCCAGCAGCGGGACTAGGGTATACAATGAGCAGTTCTTC. The encoded protein is CASSGTRVYNEQFF.

This clonotype was recorded a few times. This beta chain appears as a stray read in a library generated for alpha chains; its size is not informative. The chain combines TRBV11-1 with TRBJ1-3; weak D call: TRBD1 (6 bases). There are 16 residues in the CDR3. Germline V CDR1 and CDR2: SGHAT, FQDESV (reference sequence). V was clipped by 6 bases and J by 0 bases, with 15 bases between them. The CDR3 region has the DNA TGTGCCAGCAGGACCCGGGACACAGCCTCTGGAAACACCATATATTTT. It encodes CASRTRDTASGNTIYF. Looking up the rest from reference TRBV11-1 and TRBJ1-3 gives the full variable domain: EAEVAQSPRYKITEKSQAVAFWCDPISGHATLYWYRQILGQGPELLVQFQDESVVDDSQLPKDRFSAERLKGVDSTLKIQPAELGDSAMYLCASRTRDTASGNTIYFGEGSWLTVV.

Note on this clonotype: For a library built for alpha chains, this beta chain is a stray read; little rests on its size. The J gene is TRBJ2-2, the V gene TRBV5-4; 8 nucleotides line up with TRBD1. CDR3 size: 15 residues. The germline gives CDR1 SGHNT, CDR2 YYREEE (reference sequence). The J segment lost 4 bases and the V segment lost 3 bases, leaving 5 bases of the junction unmatched. CDR3 loop: CASSSQGASTGELFF. CDR3 DNA: TGTGCCAGCAGCTCGCAGGGGGCCAGCACCGGGGAGCTGTTTTTT.

In its sample, this clonotype was seen a few times. The size of this beta chain means little, since it is a stray read in a library made for alpha chains. The chain joins TRBV6-1 to TRBJ1-2; the match to TRBD1 covers 8 bases. After removal of 7 bases from V and 5 bases from J, the junction contained 9 bases not matched to a gene. Per the germline V gene, CDR1 is MNHNS and CDR2 is SASEGT. The CDR3 is 14 residues long. CDR3 in amino acids: CASNHGQGQYGYTF. CDR3 coding DNA: TGTGCCAGCAACCACGGACAGGGACAATATGGCTACACCTTC.

The sample holds a few counts of this clonotype. Since the library was made to target alpha chains, this beta chain is a stray read and its abundance is not meaningful. This rearrangement joins TRBV7-2 to TRBJ2-3; possibly TRBD2 for D (6 bases). The CDR3 has 15 amino acids. The germline CDR1 and CDR2 sequences are SGHTA and FQGNSA. Trimming left V 5 bases short and J 1 base short, with 13 bases between. Written as DNA, the CDR3 is TGTGCCAGCAGCCAAAGGCCTAGCGGCACAGATACGCAGTATTTT. It encodes CASSQRPSGTDTQYF.

Regarding this clonotype: As an off-target read in a library built for alpha chains, this beta chain has a frequency of little significance. The V and J genes are TRBV4-2 and TRBJ2-3, with D perhaps being TRBD1 or TRBD2 (5 bases each). The V end was cut by 0 bases, the J end by 0 bases, with 7 bases between. The germline V gene has CDR1 LGHNA and CDR2 YNFKEQ. The CDR3 covers 15 residues. The CDR3, as DNA: TGTGCCAGCAGCCAAGACTGGGACAGCACAGATACGCAGTATTTT. Its protein is CASSQDWDSTDTQYF.

This clonotype has a handful of counts. The library was designed around alpha chains, so this beta chain is a stray read whose abundance carries little weight. The chain recombines TRBV27 with TRBJ2-1; 9 positions match TRBD1. Germline lookup yields CDR1 MNHEY and CDR2 SMNVEV (reference sequence). The ends lost 7 bases at V and 2 bases at J; junction bases unmatched: 9. This CDR3 has 16 amino acids. As DNA, the CDR3 is TGTGCCAGCACCGGAACGGGACAGGGTGCCTACAATGAGCAGTTCTTC. Translating gives CASTGTGQGAYNEQFF.

A few counts support this clonotype. This beta chain is an unintended read in a library built for alpha chains; its size means little. The chain recombines TRBV5-1 with TRBJ2-2, with unresolved D. Germline CDR1 SGHRS, CDR2 YFSETQ. V lost 0 bases and J lost 1, with 4 bases in between. This CDR3 contains 14 residues. CDR3 loop: CASSLVLNTGELFF. In DNA, the CDR3 is TGCGCCAGCAGCTTGGTCTTGAACACCGGGGAGCTGTTTTTT.

The table lists this clonotype with many counts. Since the library was made to target alpha chains, this beta chain is a stray read and its abundance is not meaningful. The chain is built from TRBV6-4 and TRBJ1-1; the D gene is possibly TRBD1 (5 bases). Germline V CDR1 and CDR2: MRHNA, SNTAGT. The CDR3 has 13 residues. Trimming cost V 6 bases and J 0 bases, with 8 bases left between them. CDR3 residues: CASSRGMNTEAFF. CDR3 coding DNA: TGTGCCAGCAGCCGGGGGATGAACACTGAAGCTTTCTTT.

This clonotype was picked up many times. This beta chain came through as a stray read in a library set up for alpha chains, and its size says little. The V call is TRBV7-2, the J call TRBJ2-5, with D perhaps matching TRBD2 (6 bases). Trimming cost V 6 bases and J 2 bases, with 19 bases left between them. The CDR3 is 16 residues long. In germline, CDR1 is SGHTA, CDR2 FQGNSA. The CDR3 DNA sequence: TGTGCCAGCAGGCGGGCGGTGTGGGACTCTCAAGAGACCCAGTACTTC. It specifies CASRRAVWDSQETQYF.

The table lists this clonotype with many counts. This beta chain came through as a stray read in a library set up for alpha chains, and its size says little. The chain carries TRBV29-1 and TRBJ2-5, with D perhaps matching TRBD2 (6 bases). The germline CDR1 and CDR2 sequences are SQVTM and ANQGSEA. The CDR3 covers 15 residues. The ends were cut back, 4 bases at V and 7 bases at J, with 22 bases in the middle. DNA of the CDR3: TGCAGCGTTGGGGCTGGGGGGTCGGGCACGGGGACCCAGTACTTC. Its protein is CSVGAGGSGTGTQYF.

This clonotype has just a few counts. The library was prepared for alpha chains; this beta chain is a stray read, so its frequency means little. The chain recombines TRBV6-6 with TRBJ2-2, with D possibly matching TRBD1 (6 bases). Germline CDR1 MNHNY, CDR2 SVGAGI (reference sequence). V lost 6 bases and J lost 1, with 18 bases in between. This CDR3 spans 17 amino acids. CDR3 in DNA: TGTGCCAGCAGCGGACCCGGTGGCAGGGGGAACACCGGGGAGCTGTTTTTT. It yields the protein CASSGPGGRGNTGELFF.

This clonotype was seen a few times. This beta chain is an unintended read in a library built for alpha chains; its size means little. This sequence joins TRBV11-1 and TRBJ2-5; no firm D call. CDR1 is SGHAT and CDR2 is FQDESV in the germline V gene (reference sequence). Between the trimmed V and J ends, which lost 3 bases and 1 base, there was a span of 6 bases. The CDR3 contains 13 residues. CDR3 residues: CASSFGSQETQYF. CDR3 bases: TGTGCCAGCAGCTTCGGCAGCCAAGAGACCCAGTACTTC.

This clonotype showed up many times. Since it is a stray read in a library aimed at alpha chains, this beta chain has a size that is not meaningful. J is TRBJ2-5 and V is TRBV29-1, with D unresolved. The CDR3 is made up of 14 amino acids. V was clipped by 0 bases and J by 2 bases, with 10 bases between them. In germline, CDR1 is SQVTM, CDR2 ANQGSEA. CDR3 residues: CSVEDVGSQETQYF. The CDR3 DNA reads as TGCAGCGTTGAAGATGTAGGCTCTCAAGAGACCCAGTACTTC.

Points on this clonotype: Found in a library prepared for alpha chains, this beta chain is an off-target read, and its abundance has little meaning. V gene TRBV5-1 combines with J gene TRBJ2-5, with 9 nucleotides matching TRBD1. The CDR3 is made up of 14 amino acids. J was trimmed by 4 bases and V by 0 bases; bases with no gene match: 1. CDR1 is SGHRS, CDR2 YFSETQ, per germline. CDR3: CASSLETGGETQYF. The CDR3 nucleotides are TGCGCCAGCAGCTTGGAGACAGGGGGAGAGACCCAGTACTTC.

This clonotype has just a few counts. Found in a library prepared for alpha chains, this beta chain is an off-target read, and its abundance has little meaning. The chain couples TRBV5-6 to TRBJ2-1, with D uncertain. Trimming shortened V by 3 bases and J by 10 bases, and 17 bases separated the two germline ends. The CDR3 has 14 amino acids. Germline values: CDR1 SGHDT, CDR2 YYEEEE. CDR3 DNA sequence: TGTGCCAGCAGCTCACCCCGTTGGGCCAAGGAGCAGTTCTTC. Residues: CASSSPRWAKEQFF.

As concerns this clonotype: Since it is a stray read in a library aimed at alpha chains, this beta chain has a size that is not meaningful. This chain joins TRBV19 and TRBJ2-3; 8 nucleotides line up with TRBD2. V was clipped by 5 bases and J by 4 bases; unmatched bases: 8. The CDR3 spans 15 residues. The germline V gene encodes CDR1 LNHDA and CDR2 SQIVND (reference sequence). The CDR3 loop is CASSLGLVGSDTQYF. The CDR3 region has the DNA TGTGCCAGTAGTCTGGGACTAGTTGGTTCAGATACGCAGTATTTT.